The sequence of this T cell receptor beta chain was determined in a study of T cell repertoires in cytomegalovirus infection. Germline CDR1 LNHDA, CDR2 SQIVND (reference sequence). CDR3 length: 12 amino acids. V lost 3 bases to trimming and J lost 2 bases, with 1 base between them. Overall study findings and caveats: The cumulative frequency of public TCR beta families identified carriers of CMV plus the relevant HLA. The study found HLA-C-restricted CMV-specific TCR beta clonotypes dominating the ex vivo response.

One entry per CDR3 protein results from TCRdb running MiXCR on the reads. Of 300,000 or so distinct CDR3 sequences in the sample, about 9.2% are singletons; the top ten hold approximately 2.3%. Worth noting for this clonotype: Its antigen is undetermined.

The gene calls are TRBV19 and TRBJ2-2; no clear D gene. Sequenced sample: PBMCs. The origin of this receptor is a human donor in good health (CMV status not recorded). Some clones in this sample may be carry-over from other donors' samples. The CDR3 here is CASSINTGELFF. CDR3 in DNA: TGTGCCAGTAGTATTAACACCGGGGAGCTGTTTTTT.